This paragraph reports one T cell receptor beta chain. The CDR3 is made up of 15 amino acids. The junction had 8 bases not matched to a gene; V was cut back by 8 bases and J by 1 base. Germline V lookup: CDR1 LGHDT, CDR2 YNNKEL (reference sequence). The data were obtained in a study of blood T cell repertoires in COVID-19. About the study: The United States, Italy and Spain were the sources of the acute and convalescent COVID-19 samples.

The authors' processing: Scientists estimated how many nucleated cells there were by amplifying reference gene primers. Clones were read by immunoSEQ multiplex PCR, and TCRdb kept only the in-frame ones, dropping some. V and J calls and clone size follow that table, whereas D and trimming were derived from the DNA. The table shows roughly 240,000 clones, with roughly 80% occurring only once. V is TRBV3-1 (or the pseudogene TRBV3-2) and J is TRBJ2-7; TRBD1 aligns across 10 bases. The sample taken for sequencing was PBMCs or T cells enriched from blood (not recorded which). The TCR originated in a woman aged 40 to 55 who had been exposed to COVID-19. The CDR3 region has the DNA TGTGCCAGCCAGGGACAGGGGCGGAATTCCTACGAGCAGTACTTC. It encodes CASQGQGRNSYEQYF.